The 19 T cell receptor beta chains presented below share a single source sample, sequenced in a study of monozygotic twins with inflammatory bowel disease. TCRdb processed the 5' RACE reads again and assigns one entry to each CDR3 protein, with no DNA. The sample totals approximately 140,000 distinct CDR3 sequences. Sequences were obtained from blood. The source is a human donor with ulcerative colitis or Crohn's disease, or a healthy co-twin of an affected twin (not recorded which).

The chain has TRBV20-1 and TRBJ1-3; the D call of TRBD1 rests on TCRdb alone, since no DNA is present to check it. Germline loops: CDR1 DFQATT, CDR2 SNEGSKA (reference sequence). The CDR3 runs 16 residues. This CDR3 is CSARSGTGNRGNTIYF.

The chain couples TRBV29-1 to TRBJ2-5; the TRBD1 assignment by TCRdb is unverifiable without DNA. The CDR3 loop spans 12 amino acids. Germline CDR1 is SQVTM and CDR2 is ANQGSEA. The CDR3 loop is CVTKVGGETQYF.

V and J are TRBV19 and TRBJ2-7; TCRdb gives TRBD1 as the D gene, but with no DNA this cannot be confirmed. Looked up from germline, CDR1 is LNHDA and CDR2 is SQIVND (reference sequence). The CDR3 has 14 amino acids. The CDR3 is CASSIVGASGEQYF.

This chain links TRBV5-1 with TRBJ2-7; TCRdb gives TRBD2 as the D gene, but with no DNA this cannot be confirmed. This CDR3 contains 14 residues. Germline CDR1 and CDR2: SGHRS and YFSETQ. CDR3 sequence reads: CASSSWASSYEQYF. Filled out from reference TRBV5-1 and TRBJ2-7, the complete variable domain reads KAGVTQTPRYLIKTRGQQVTLSCSPISGHRSVSWYQQTPGQGLQFLFEYFSETQRNKGNFPGRFSGRQFSNSRSEMNVSTLELGDSALYLCASSSWASSYEQYFGPGTRLTVT.

The J gene is TRBJ2-3, the V gene TRBV6-1; checking the TCRdb D call of TRBD2 is not possible without DNA. This CDR3 contains 15 residues. The germline gives CDR1 MNHNS, CDR2 SASEGT. CDR3 in amino acids: CASSRPGRGTDTQYF.

The gene calls are TRBV12-3 or TRBV12-4 and TRBJ2-1; TCRdb's D call, TRBD1, is unchecked because there is no DNA. The CDR3 contains 15 residues. The CDR3: CASKQSWGLENEQFF.

This chain joins TRBV3-1 and TRBJ1-1; the D call of TRBD1 rests on TCRdb alone, since no DNA is present to check it. The germline gives CDR1 LGHDT, CDR2 YNNKEL (reference sequence). This CDR3 is built from 14 residues. CDR3 protein: CASSLFGAIPEAFF.

The chain recombines TRBV5-1 with TRBJ2-5; TCRdb proposes TRBD1, but this gene call is untestable without DNA. CDR1 and CDR2 from the germline V gene are SGHRS and YFSETQ. The CDR3 length is 18 residues. CDR3 in amino acids: CASSLVWLGGPEEETQYF.

This chain links TRBV27 with TRBJ1-2; without DNA, the TCRdb call of TRBD1 cannot be checked. Germline V gives CDR1 MNHEY, CDR2 SMNVEV (reference sequence). This CDR3 comprises 14 residues. CDR3 sequence: CASSQDRGYYGYTF.

V gene TRBV7-2 combines with J gene TRBJ1-2; the D gene TCRdb calls, TRBD1, cannot be checked with no DNA. From germline, CDR1 is SGHTA and CDR2 FQGNSA. The CDR3 totals 15 residues. CDR3: CASSLGPAGDGGYTF.

V usage is TRBV6-1 and J usage is TRBJ1-1; the TCRdb D gene call, TRBD1, has no DNA to confirm it. The CDR3 length is 14 residues. Germline CDR1 is MNHNS and CDR2 is SASEGT. The CDR3 sequence: CASTKGSGGAGAFF.

The chain carries TRBV27 and TRBJ1-1; the D call of TRBD1 rests on TCRdb alone, since no DNA is present to check it. Germline CDR1 and CDR2: MNHEY and SMNVEV (reference sequence). The CDR3 loop spans 14 amino acids. The CDR3 region is CASSLGGASTEAFF.

The V and J genes are TRBV5-1 and TRBJ1-1; there is no DNA to check the TCRdb D call of TRBD1. This CDR3 is 15 amino acids long. Germline CDR1 and CDR2: SGHRS and YFSETQ. CDR3 region: CASSYQQGRDTEAFF. The full variable domain, rest sourced from reference TRBV5-1 and TRBJ1-1, is KAGVTQTPRYLIKTRGQQVTLSCSPISGHRSVSWYQQTPGQGLQFLFEYFSETQRNKGNFPGRFSGRQFSNSRSEMNVSTLELGDSALYLCASSYQQGRDTEAFFGQGTRLTVV.

The CDR3 here is CSAREGLAGGRRQFF. The V and J genes are TRBV20-1 and TRBJ2-1; TCRdb outputs TRBD2, but without DNA this stays unchecked. The CDR3 is 15 residues long. Germline V gives CDR1 DFQATT, CDR2 SNEGSKA (reference sequence).

The chain uses TRBV5-1 and TRBJ2-3; TCRdb gives TRBD2 as the D gene, but with no DNA this cannot be confirmed. The CDR3 is made up of 15 amino acids. The germline CDR1 and CDR2 sequences are SGHRS and YFSETQ. This CDR3 reads CASGEEGRSTDTQYF.

The chain has TRBV9 and TRBJ2-3; TCRdb indicates TRBD1, and absent DNA this call remains unverified. CDR3 length: 15 amino acids. The germline V gene encodes CDR1 SGDLS and CDR2 YYNGEE. The CDR3 sequence is CASSPQSGARGTQYF.

The chain couples TRBV11-1 to TRBJ2-4; TCRdb's assignment of TRBD1 cannot be checked, as there is no DNA. The CDR3 has 19 residues. In germline, CDR1 is SGHAT, CDR2 FQDESV (reference sequence). The CDR3 protein is CASSYFGTGANLAKNIQYF.

The chain combines TRBV29-1 with TRBJ2-4; TCRdb selects TRBD1, and the lack of DNA leaves this call unchecked. CDR3 length: 13 amino acids. Germline CDR1 and CDR2: SQVTM and ANQGSEA. CDR3 amino acids: CSGNGQGGNIQYF.

The chain employs TRBV10-3 and TRBJ1-1; the TCRdb call, TRBD1, lacks DNA for checking. The germline gives CDR1 ENHRY, CDR2 SYGVKD. The CDR3 sequence is 15 residues long. This chain's CDR3 is CAISEPGQGNTEAFF.